This T cell receptor beta chain was documented in a study of cytomegalovirus exposure and HLA in healthy donors. Both 60 Vbeta primers and 13 Jbeta primers went into the PCR. Here immunoSEQ multiplex PCR was the method, and the copy in TCRdb shows in-frame clones only, minus some. This table lists approximately 71,000 clones. Though nominally healthy at sampling, donors likely had unrecorded immune exposures. Sequences were obtained from PBMCs. This receptor was obtained from a female donor in good health and CMV-seropositive.

CDR3 sequence: CASSPPQGETNEKLFF. CDR3 DNA: TGTGCCAGCTCACCACCTCAGGGGGAAACTAATGAAAAACTGTTTTTT. The J gene is TRBJ1-4, the V gene TRBV18; 7 bases fit TRBD1. The germline V gene has CDR1 KGHSH and CDR2 LQKENI. After removal of 0 bases from V and 1 base from J, the junction contained 2 bases not matched to a gene. The CDR3 has 16 residues.